Below, 18 T cell receptor beta chains from the same sample are listed, as sequenced in a study of T-cell reconstitution after alpha-beta-depleted transplantation in children (dated by TCRdb to the mid-2010s). The protocol used for the library was PCR. Sequencing took place on an Illumina HiSeq 2500. TCR library preparation used molecular barcoding, with unique molecular identifiers applied to normalize quantification of the TCRbeta repertoire. TCRdb reprocessing: public reads trimmed at Q25 with fastp, clones called with MiXCR, in-frame beta chains kept. A single entry per CDR3 protein holds the most common genes and DNA from its merged rows. The sample data list just over 70,000 distinct CDR3 sequences, and approximately 7.3% of these were observed just once. Approximately 2.4% of the sample rests with the top ten. This specimen consisted of PBMCs from the stem cell graft donor, obtained from the stem cell graft. All receptors derive from a human donor who donated a stem cell graft to a child with acute lymphoblastic leukemia.

This clonotype was seen a handful of times. The chain links TRBV12-5 to TRBJ2-7; D remains unclear. The ends were cut back, 6 bases at V and 0 bases at J, with 3 bases in the middle. This CDR3 comprises 11 residues. Germline-derived CDR1 and CDR2 are LGHNT and FRNRAP. This CDR3 is CASGSSYEQYF. The CDR3 DNA sequence: TGTGCTAGTGGAAGCTCCTACGAGCAGTACTTC.

For this clonotype: The junction shows a germline mismatch at one end, possibly a read error. V usage is TRBV12-3 or TRBV12-4 and J usage is TRBJ1-6; D is uncertain. The CDR3 has 12 amino acids. The CDR3 reads CGSSSRASPLHF. The CDR3 nucleotides are TGTGGCAGCAGCTCAAGAGCTTCGCCCCTCCACTTT.

V gene TRBV25-1 combines with J gene TRBJ2-5; D gene unclear. V was shortened by 3 bases and J by 4 bases, with 6 bases between the two germline ends. The CDR3 is 12 residues long. The V gene's germline CDR1 is MGHDK and CDR2 SYGVNS. The DNA of the CDR3 is TGTGCCAGCAGTGAGGAGACAGAGACCCAGTACTTC. Encoded protein: CASSEETETQYF.

This clonotype was seen ten or more times. This chain links TRBV5-1 with TRBJ2-7, with unresolved D. V lost 1 base, J lost 0 bases, and 5 bases lay in between. The CDR3 extends over 13 amino acids. Germline loops: CDR1 SGHRS, CDR2 YFSETQ. CDR3 amino acids: CASSLRSSYEQYF. CDR3 DNA sequence: TGCGCCAGCAGCTTGCGGAGCTCCTACGAGCAGTACTTC.

The V call is TRBV19, the J call TRBJ1-2; D may be TRBD1 (5 bases). Trimming cost V 9 bases and J 4 bases, with 15 bases left between them. Germline V gives CDR1 LNHDA, CDR2 SQIVND (reference sequence). This CDR3 contains 13 residues. The DNA for the CDR3 is TGTGCCAGCAGAGGGGTATCAATCTATGGCTACACCTTC. Residues: CASRGVSIYGYTF.

This clonotype was counted at least ten times. The V call is TRBV3-1, the J call TRBJ2-1; possibly TRBD1 or TRBD2 for D (5 bases each). Germline loops: CDR1 LGHDT, CDR2 YNNKEL (reference sequence). The CDR3 consists of 13 residues. V lost 5 bases and J 5 bases, leaving 10 bases between the germline ends. The CDR3 sequence is CASSSGTHNEQFF. CDR3 DNA sequence: TGTGCCAGCAGCTCCGGGACCCACAATGAGCAGTTCTTC.

This clonotype was seen many times. The chain has TRBV7-9 and TRBJ2-7; D unresolved. The CDR3 has 12 residues. Germline values: CDR1 SEHNR, CDR2 FQNEAQ (reference sequence). The ends were cut back, 1 base at V and 6 bases at J, with 7 bases in the middle. CDR3 protein: CASSLVHGEQYF. The CDR3 DNA sequence: TGTGCCAGCAGCTTAGTTCACGGCGAGCAGTACTTC. Full variable domain (outside the CDR3, taken from reference TRBV7-9 and TRBJ2-7): DTGVSQNPRHKITKRGQNVTFRCDPISEHNRLYWYRQTLGQGPEFLTYFQNEAQLEKSRLLSDRFSAERPKGSFSTLEIQRTEQGDSAMYLCASSLVHGEQYFGPGTRLTVT.

This clonotype has ten or more counts. The rearrangement joins TRBV5-5 to TRBJ2-2; D remains ambiguous. V lost 0 bases to trimming and J lost 2 bases, with 8 bases between them. The CDR3 covers 15 residues. Germline values: CDR1 SGHKS, CDR2 YYEKEE (reference sequence). The CDR3: CASSLEYRNTGELFF. CDR3 bases: TGTGCCAGCAGCTTGGAGTACCGCAACACCGGGGAGCTGTTTTTT.

This clonotype was detected many times. The CDR3 sequence is CASSQVGLATRSSYNEQFF. The CDR3 DNA sequence: TGTGCCAGCAGCCAAGTGGGGCTAGCCACCAGAAGCTCCTACAATGAGCAGTTCTTC. V gene TRBV14 combines with J gene TRBJ2-1, with D tentatively TRBD1 or TRBD2 (5 bases each). Trimming took off 1 base at V and 0 bases at J, with 19 bases between the two ends. The CDR3 is 19 amino acids. Germline V gives CDR1 SGHDN, CDR2 FVKESK.

The V and J genes are TRBV24-1 and TRBJ2-2; 7 nucleotides match TRBD1. The V gene end was trimmed by 4 bases and the J gene end by 5 bases; junction bases not matched to a gene: 6. Germline assignment: CDR1 KGHDR and CDR2 SFDVKD. This CDR3 is built from 15 residues. The CDR3, as DNA: TGTGCCACCAGTGACCTGACAGGGCCTACCGGGGAGCTGTTTTTT. It encodes CATSDLTGPTGELFF.

This clonotype was seen a handful of times. The genes are TRBV7-9 and TRBJ2-1; 7 bases match TRBD1. The V gene end was trimmed by 4 bases and the J gene end by 8 bases; junction bases not matched to a gene: 11. CDR1 and CDR2 (germline): SEHNR, FQNEAQ (reference sequence). This CDR3 has 15 residues. The CDR3 DNA follows: TGTGCCAGCAGCTACCCCCGGACAGGCGGAGATGAGCAGTTCTTC. It specifies CASSYPRTGGDEQFF.

This rearrangement joins TRBV27 to TRBJ1-6; D not resolved. The CDR3 extends over 12 amino acids. The V end lost 8 bases, the J end lost 8 bases, and 10 bases lay between the germline ends. Per the germline V gene, CDR1 is MNHEY and CDR2 is SMNVEV (reference sequence). In nucleotides, the CDR3 is TGTGCCAGCGCCACCGCTGATTCACCCCTCCACTTT. Protein sequence: CASATADSPLHF.

This clonotype appeared many times. This chain joins TRBV4-2 and TRBJ2-3, with 8 bases matching TRBD2. Germline V CDR1 and CDR2: LGHNA, YNFKEQ. With 3 bases clipped from V and 4 bases from J, the junction kept 6 bases outside the gene matches. The CDR3 spans 15 residues. The CDR3 loop reads CASSQTLTSADTQYF. The CDR3, as DNA: TGTGCCAGCAGCCAGACCCTGACTAGCGCAGATACGCAGTATTTT.

This clonotype has a count of ten or more. V gene TRBV23-1 combines with J gene TRBJ1-3; 7 positions agree with TRBD1. TRBV23-1 is placed among ORFs of uncertain function. Germline trimming cut 6 bases from V and 0 bases from J; bases unmatched to any gene: 8. CDR3 length: 16 amino acids. In DNA, the CDR3 is TGCGCCAGCAGGAACTACAGGGGCCGCTCTGGAAACACCATATATTTT. Its translation: CASRNYRGRSGNTIYF.

This clonotype was detected once. The chain carries TRBV18 and TRBJ2-7, with D possibly matching TRBD1 (5 bases). Trimming stripped 1 base from V and 2 bases from J, with 15 bases between. The germline CDR1 and CDR2 sequences are KGHSH and LQKENI. This CDR3 has 16 amino acids. CDR3 bases: TGTGCCAGCTCACCACGGCTTGCAGGGTTAACCTACGAGCAGTACTTC. Translating gives CASSPRLAGLTYEQYF.

Many counts were recorded for this clonotype. V gene TRBV12-3 or TRBV12-4 combines with J gene TRBJ1-2; TRBD1 matches at 7 bases. Trimming took 6 bases from V and 3 from J; bases not matched to a gene: 10. There are 15 residues in the CDR3. This CDR3 reads CASRHRTGDYYGYTF. The CDR3 region has the DNA TGTGCCAGCAGACACCGTACAGGGGATTACTATGGCTACACCTTC.

This clonotype was seen ten or more times. The chain combines TRBV6-5 with TRBJ2-7; 11 nucleotides align to TRBD1. The V gene end was trimmed by 6 bases and the J gene end by 5 bases; junction bases not matched to a gene: 6. The CDR3 consists of 14 residues. The germline gives CDR1 MNHEY, CDR2 SVGAGI. CDR3: CASRTDRGRDEQYF. The DNA for the CDR3 is TGTGCCAGCAGGACGGACAGGGGGCGCGACGAGCAGTACTTC.

This clonotype was detected only a few times. The chain combines TRBV28 with TRBJ1-1, with a possible D match to TRBD1 (5 bases). Germline V gene lookup returns CDR1 MDHEN and CDR2 SYDVKM. The CDR3 totals 17 residues. Trimming removed 3 bases at V and 5 bases at J, with 22 bases between. The CDR3 nucleotides read TGTGCCAGCAGTTTCCCCACCCGTGGGGGAAGGCAAACTGAAGCTTTCTTT. Encoded protein: CASSFPTRGGRQTEAFF.